This T cell receptor beta chain was sequenced for a study of Graves' ophthalmopathy and Graves' hyperthyroidism. RNA transcripts provided the template for amplifying TCR beta CDR3 regions. Second-round multiplex PCR came after first-round RT-PCR with HTBI primers. TCRdb re-derived calls from the multiplex PCR reads in MiXCR, one entry per CDR3 protein. The profile shows roughly 400,000 distinct CDR3 sequences, roughly 17% of them singletons. Germline lookup yields CDR1 MNHNS and CDR2 SASEGT. Trimming pared 6 bases from V and 2 bases from J, leaving 14 bases between. CDR3 length: 15 residues. This clonotype originated in an adult woman with stable Graves' hyperthyroidism. Sequenced sample: peripheral blood. The rearrangement joins TRBV6-1 to TRBJ1-5, with D unclear. The CDR3 bases are TGTGCCAGCAGCCTCGACCCCCTAGGCAATCAGCCCCAGCATTTT. The encoded protein is CASSLDPLGNQPQHF.